The rows below give T cell receptor beta chains drawn from one sample of a study of beta chain features in type 1 diabetes. Profiled with immunoSEQ multiplex PCR; TCRdb holds only in-frame clones, not every one. Among approximately 270,000 clones listed, 13% to 15% were seen once. Material for sequencing was naive CD4+ T cells from blood. The receptors come from a man under 40 with type 1 diabetes. The conserved cysteine and the conserved F or W are not part of the CDR3 here. D genes are given only for firm matches.

D	V	J	CDR3
TRBD2	TRBV7-2	TRBJ2-7	ASSSTSGSFYEQY
-	TRBV29-1	TRBJ1-1	SVVSSHRSMNTEAF
TRBD2	TRBV5-1	TRBJ2-7	ASSLVPSGGSYEQY
-	TRBV11-2	TRBJ2-1	ASSFSDNEQF
TRBD2	TRBV28	TRBJ2-2	ASSPSGRGNTGELF
-	TRBV28	TRBJ2-6	ASSRQVSGANVLT
-	TRBV4-3	TRBJ1-4	ASSQESRRIHEKLF
-	TRBV7-3	TRBJ2-1	ASSLTGSYNEQF
-	TRBV7-2	TRBJ1-3	ASSREVVAGNTIY
TRBD1	TRBV11-2	TRBJ2-7	ASSSLPRTGPEQY
-	TRBV28	TRBJ2-5	ASSLSGMTQETQY
TRBD2	TRBV19	TRBJ2-7	ASSIDVAGGPKQY
TRBD2	TRBV15	TRBJ2-1	ATSRDRVIAGREQF
-	TRBV27	TRBJ2-7	ASSPGHIYEQY
-	TRBV2	TRBJ1-4	ASSEEVGRTNEKLF
-	TRBV5-5	TRBJ2-1	ASSAVSPLYNEQF
-	TRBV29-1	TRBJ2-7	SVSGPPYEQY
TRBD1	TRBV5-1	TRBJ2-7	ASSLGGTGPYEQY
-	TRBV5-4	TRBJ2-3	ASSLRGDTQY
-	TRBV7-2	TRBJ2-5	ASSPRLVWLETQY
-	TRBV6-5	TRBJ1-2	ASSRPGDGYT
-	TRBV7-9	TRBJ1-1	ASSTRDLNTEAF
TRBD2	TRBV19	TRBJ2-1	ASSRRLAGDNEQF
TRBD1	TRBV5-1	TRBJ1-1	ASSADRPNTEAF
-	TRBV7-8	TRBJ1-1	ASSLEGVGTEAF
-	TRBV14	TRBJ2-3	ASSQADTQY
-	TRBV20-1	TRBJ1-2	GGGSYYGYT
-	TRBV6-5	TRBJ2-1	ASGATPTYNEQF
-	TRBV7-2	TRBJ2-1	ASSSPRGTAYNEQF
TRBD2	TRBV6-5	TRBJ2-5	ASSYSLAGAQETQY
TRBD2	TRBV11-2	TRBJ2-1	ASRQTSLEF
TRBD2	TRBV18	TRBJ2-5	ASSLGLAELQETQY
-	TRBV28	TRBJ1-4	ASSITGSTEKLF
TRBD1	TRBV2	TRBJ1-2	ASLFNGQASFGYT
-	TRBV29-1	TRBJ1-4	SVEQRGNEKLF
-	TRBV6-6	TRBJ2-3	ASTTGFSTDTQY
TRBD1	TRBV6-5	TRBJ2-5	ASSDRGGGETQY
TRBD2	TRBV27	TRBJ2-5	ASSGGLAGEETQY
-	TRBV4-1	TRBJ1-4	ASRGSGEEKLF
TRBD2	TRBV27	TRBJ2-3	ASSGRGTDTQY
TRBD1	TRBV18	TRBJ1-5	ASSPVGTGGVQPQH